The 4 T cell receptor beta chains presented below share a single source sample, sequenced in a study of cytomegalovirus exposure and HLA in healthy donors. Repertoires were generated with immunoSEQ multiplex PCR, while TCRdb's copy carries only in-frame clones and drops some. This table holds about 190,000 clones, about 82% found once. Sequencing was carried out using PBMCs. All receptors come from a woman aged 18-29 years in good health and CMV-seronegative.

The chain uses TRBV11-2 and TRBJ2-7, with D possibly matching TRBD1 (6 bases). V lost 4 bases to trimming and J lost 4 bases, with 14 bases between them. This CDR3 contains 14 residues. Per germline, CDR1 SGHAT and CDR2 FQNNGV. CDR3 nucleotide sequence: TGTGCCAGCAGCTCATTGACAGGACGTTACGAGCAGTACTTC. As protein: CASSSLTGRYEQYF.

The gene calls are TRBV27 and TRBJ2-1; 14 positions match TRBD2. The CDR3 is made up of 19 amino acids. J was trimmed by 0 bases and V by 6 bases; bases with no gene match: 10. CDR1 is MNHEY, CDR2 SMNVEV, per germline (reference sequence). This CDR3 reads CASRGGTSGRTFSYNEQFF. CDR3 DNA sequence: TGTGCCAGCAGAGGGGGGACTAGCGGGAGAACCTTCTCCTACAATGAGCAGTTCTTC.

V usage is TRBV5-1 and J usage is TRBJ1-2; D unresolved. Germline V gene lookup returns CDR1 SGHRS and CDR2 YFSETQ. There are 15 residues in the CDR3. Trimming stripped 3 bases from V and 8 bases from J, with 20 bases between. CDR3 nucleotide sequence: TGCGCCAGCAGCTGGGTGACCGGGAGAGCGACCGGCTACACCTTC. This translates into CASSWVTGRATGYTF. The full variable domain, with the rest looked up from reference TRBV5-1 and TRBJ1-2, is KAGVTQTPRYLIKTRGQQVTLSCSPISGHRSVSWYQQTPGQGLQFLFEYFSETQRNKGNFPGRFSGRQFSNSRSEMNVSTLELGDSALYLCASSWVTGRATGYTFGSGTRLTVV.

J is TRBJ2-5 and V is TRBV5-1, with TRBD2 identical over 8 bases. The junction had 7 bases not matched to a gene; V was cut back by 4 bases and J by 2 bases. CDR1 and CDR2 (germline): SGHRS, YFSETQ. The length of the CDR3 is 15 residues. CDR3 nucleotide sequence: TGCGCCAGCAGCCCAGGGCCTAGCGGGCAAGAGACCCAGTACTTC. Amino acid sequence: CASSPGPSGQETQYF.